These 7 T cell receptor beta chains were all obtained from the same sample, sequenced in a study of beta chain features in type 1 diabetes. No cognate antigen is known for these TCRs. TCRB transcripts that were expressed got sequenced, as all of the isolated RNA had been reverse transcribed. Clones were sequenced by immunoSEQ multiplex PCR, and TCRdb holds only the in-frame ones, with some missing. The table includes about 160,000 clones, approximately 9% detected once. Study conclusions and caveats: TCRB CDR3s were moderately but significantly shorter in Type 1 diabetes patients in all four CD4+ subsets.

The source material was central memory CD4+ T cells from blood. All receptors derive from a woman between 18 and 29 years old with type 1 diabetes.

This clone was seen a handful of times. The chain couples TRBV20-1 to TRBJ2-7; D remains ambiguous. V was clipped by 6 bases and J by 5 bases, with 8 bases between them. Germline lookup yields CDR1 DFQATT and CDR2 SNEGSKA (reference sequence). This CDR3 has 10 amino acids. Here the CDR3 DNA reads TGCAGTGCCCCCGAGCACGAGCAGTACTTC. Encoded protein: CSAPEHEQYF.

In this sample, this clone turned up a few times. The rearrangement joins TRBV28 to TRBJ2-1; 9 nucleotides line up with TRBD1. Germline values: CDR1 MDHEN, CDR2 SYDVKM. The CDR3 is 15 residues long. V lost 7 bases and J lost 0; bases outside the gene matches: 4. Here the CDR3 reads CASKTTGGSYNEQFF. CDR3 nucleotide sequence: TGTGCCAGCAAGACGACAGGGGGCTCCTACAATGAGCAGTTCTTC. Filled out from reference TRBV28 and TRBJ2-1, the complete variable domain reads DVKVTQSSRYLVKRTGEKVFLECVQDMDHENMFWYRQDPGLGLRLIYFSYDVKMKEKGDIPEGYSVSREKKERFSLILESASTNQTSMYLCASKTTGGSYNEQFFGPGTRLTVL.

There are a few counts of this clone. The rearrangement joins TRBV15 to TRBJ2-5; D call uncertain. The germline V gene encodes CDR1 LNHNV and CDR2 YYDKDF (reference sequence). V shed 0 bases and J shed 3 bases, with 8 bases lying between them. The length of the CDR3 is 14 residues. In nucleotides, the CDR3 is TGTGCCACCAGCAGAGATACCTCGGAAGAGACCCAGTACTTC. Translation gives CATSRDTSEETQYF.

This clone has more than one count but fewer than ten. The chain recombines TRBV5-4 with TRBJ2-7, with unresolved D. This CDR3 region has 14 residues. The V end was cut by 0 bases, the J end by 3 bases, with 10 bases between. Germline CDR1 reads SGHNT; CDR2 reads YYREEE (reference sequence). The CDR3 spells CASSLDHFGYEQYF. For the CDR3, the DNA is TGTGCCAGCAGCTTGGATCACTTCGGCTACGAGCAGTACTTC.

This clone was counted between two and nine times. The V gene is TRBV7-2, the J gene TRBJ2-3, with unresolved D. Germline values: CDR1 SGHTA, CDR2 FQGNSA. V was cut by 4 bases and J by 2 bases, with 7 bases left in between. There are 13 residues in the CDR3. CDR3 in DNA: TGTGCCAGCAGCTCGTCTACCACAGATACGCAGTATTTT. Translating gives CASSSSTTDTQYF.

This clone was counted between two and nine times. J is TRBJ2-7 and V is TRBV7-3; 7 positions match TRBD2. V was clipped by 5 bases and J by 6 bases; unmatched bases: 7. There are 13 residues in the CDR3. From germline, CDR1 is SGHTA and CDR2 FQGTGA. In DNA form, the CDR3 reads TGTGCCAGCAGCCGAGGACTAGTAGGCGAGCAGTACTTC. Translated: CASSRGLVGEQYF.

This clone was observed a few times. The chain joins TRBV25-1 to TRBJ1-2; unclear D gene. CDR1 is MGHDK, CDR2 SYGVNS, per germline. Trimming stripped 5 bases from V and 6 bases from J, with 10 bases between. CDR3 length equals 12 residues. CDR3 sequence (DNA): TGTGCCAGCAGTAACGGGTTGGATGGCTACACCTTC. This translates into CASSNGLDGYTF.